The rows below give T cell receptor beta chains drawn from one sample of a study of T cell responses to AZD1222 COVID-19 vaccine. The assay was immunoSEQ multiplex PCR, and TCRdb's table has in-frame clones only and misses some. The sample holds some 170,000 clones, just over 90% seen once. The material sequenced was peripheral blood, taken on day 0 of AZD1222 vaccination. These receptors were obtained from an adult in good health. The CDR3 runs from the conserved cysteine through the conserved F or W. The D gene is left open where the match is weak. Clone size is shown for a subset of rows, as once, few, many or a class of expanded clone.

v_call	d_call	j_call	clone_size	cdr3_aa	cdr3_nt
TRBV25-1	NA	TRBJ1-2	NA	CASSESHRYGYTF	TGTGCCAGCAGTGAATCTCATCGATATGGCTACACCTTC
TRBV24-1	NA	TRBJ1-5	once	CATSYGAAQHF	TGTGCCACCAGTTATGGGGCAGCCCAGCATTTT
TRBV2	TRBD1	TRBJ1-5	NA	CASSMGQGNNQPQHF	TGTGCCAGCAGCATGGGACAGGGAAACAATCAGCCCCAGCATTTT
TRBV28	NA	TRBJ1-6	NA	CASSSPGGGNSPLHF	TGTGCCAGCAGTTCCCCCGGAGGGGGGAATTCACCCCTCCACTTT
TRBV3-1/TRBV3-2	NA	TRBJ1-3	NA	CASSQDAGMGNTIYF	TGTGCCAGCAGCCAAGATGCCGGTATGGGAAACACCATATATTTT
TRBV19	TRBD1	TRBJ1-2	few	CASSGQGRWGYTF	TGTGCCAGTTCCGGACAGGGACGGTGGGGCTACACCTTC
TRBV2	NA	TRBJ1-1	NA	CATHPWTVTNTEAFF	TGTGCCACCCACCCTTGGACAGTAACGAACACTGAAGCTTTCTTT
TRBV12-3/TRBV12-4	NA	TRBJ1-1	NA	CASSLNGGTEAFF	TGTGCCAGCAGTTTAAACGGAGGGACTGAAGCTTTCTTT
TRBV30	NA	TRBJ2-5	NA	CAWSRGRETQYF	TGTGCCTGGAGTCGGGGGCGAGAGACCCAGTACTTC
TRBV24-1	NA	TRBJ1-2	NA	CATSDFGGEGYTF	TGTGCCACCAGTGATTTCGGGGGTGAGGGCTACACCTTC
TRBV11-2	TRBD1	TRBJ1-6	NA	CASSLGQGADNSPLHF	TGTGCCAGCAGCCTCGGACAGGGGGCAGATAATTCACCCCTCCACTTT
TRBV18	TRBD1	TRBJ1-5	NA	CASSPLAGGSNQPQHF	TGTGCCAGCTCACCACTTGCAGGGGGCTCCAATCAGCCCCAGCATTTT
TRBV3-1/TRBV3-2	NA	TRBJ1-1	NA	CASSQSGEAFF	TGTGCCAGCAGCCAATCGGGGGAAGCTTTCTTT
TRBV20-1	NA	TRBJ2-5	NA	CSASEPPRAETQYF	TGCAGTGCTAGTGAGCCCCCCAGGGCGGAGACCCAGTACTTC
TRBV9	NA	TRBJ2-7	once	CASSVGREQYF	TGTGCCAGCAGCGTAGGCAGAGAGCAGTACTTC
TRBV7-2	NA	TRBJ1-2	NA	CAIPGQFGALIYGYTF	TGTGCCATCCCCGGGCAATTCGGGGCCTTAATCTATGGCTACACCTTC